The rows below give T cell receptor beta chains drawn from one sample of a study of cytomegalovirus exposure and HLA in healthy donors. Sequencing was performed with immunoSEQ multiplex PCR; in TCRdb, only in-frame clones are kept and a portion is missing. The sample lists 85,000 to 130,000 clones, roughly four fifths occurring once. The sample was PBMCs. The receptors come from a male donor in good health and CMV-seropositive. The CDR3 runs from the conserved cysteine through the conserved F or W. Fields, in order: V gene, D gene, CDR3 length, J gene, clone size, CDR3 protein, CDR3 DNA. D genes are given only for firm matches. Some rows mark clone size as missing; the rest say once, few, many or name a class of expanded clone.

v_call: TRBV20-1
d_call: .
cdr3_length: 11
j_call: TRBJ1-1
clone_size: .
cdr3_aa: CSVTGNTEAFF
cdr3_nt: TGCAGTGTGACAGGGAACACTGAAGCTTTCTTT

v_call: TRBV4-2
d_call: TRBD2
cdr3_length: 17
j_call: TRBJ2-1
clone_size: .
cdr3_aa: CASSQDSGGAPYNEQFF
cdr3_nt: TGTGCCAGCAGCCAAGACTCCGGGGGGGCCCCCTACAATGAGCAGTTCTTC

v_call: TRBV6-1
d_call: TRBD1
cdr3_length: 12
j_call: TRBJ2-7
clone_size: .
cdr3_aa: CASRGTGREQYF
cdr3_nt: TGTGCCAGCAGGGGGACAGGCCGGGAGCAGTACTTC

v_call: TRBV4-3
d_call: TRBD1
cdr3_length: 15
j_call: TRBJ1-4
clone_size: .
cdr3_aa: CASSRKGAQSEKLFF
cdr3_nt: TGCGCCAGCAGCCGGAAGGGGGCGCAAAGTGAAAAACTGTTTTTT

v_call: TRBV2
d_call: TRBD1
cdr3_length: 18
j_call: TRBJ2-1
clone_size: .
cdr3_aa: CATKQQGQGRSSYNEQFF
cdr3_nt: TGTGCCACCAAGCAGCAGGGACAGGGCCGGAGCTCCTACAATGAGCAGTTCTTC

v_call: TRBV6-6
d_call: TRBD1
cdr3_length: 14
j_call: TRBJ1-2
clone_size: once
cdr3_aa: CASTILDRAYGYTF
cdr3_nt: TGTGCCAGCACCATTTTGGACAGGGCCTATGGCTACACCTTC

v_call: TRBV4-2
d_call: .
cdr3_length: 16
j_call: TRBJ2-2
clone_size: .
cdr3_aa: CASSQDPGVNTGELFF
cdr3_nt: TGTGCCAGCAGCCAAGACCCAGGGGTGAACACCGGGGAGCTGTTTTTT

v_call: TRBV7-8
d_call: .
cdr3_length: 15
j_call: TRBJ2-7
clone_size: .
cdr3_aa: CASSGGRVGPYEQYF
cdr3_nt: TGTGCCAGCAGCGGGGGGAGAGTCGGCCCCTACGAGCAGTACTTC

v_call: TRBV5-1
d_call: TRBD1
cdr3_length: 14
j_call: TRBJ1-6
clone_size: .
cdr3_aa: CASSEGTVSSPLHF
cdr3_nt: TGCGCCAGCAGCGAAGGGACAGTGAGTTCACCCCTCCACTTT

v_call: TRBV5-6
d_call: .
cdr3_length: 14
j_call: TRBJ1-6
clone_size: .
cdr3_aa: CASSLGQSNSPLHF
cdr3_nt: TGTGCCAGCAGCTTGGGACAGTCAAATTCACCCCTCCACTTT

v_call: TRBV2
d_call: TRBD1
cdr3_length: 15
j_call: TRBJ1-5
clone_size: .
cdr3_aa: CASSGQVYSNQPQHF
cdr3_nt: TGTGCCAGCTCGGGACAGGTGTATAGCAATCAGCCCCAGCATTTT

v_call: TRBV27
d_call: TRBD2
cdr3_length: 13
j_call: TRBJ2-1
clone_size: .
cdr3_aa: CASSLGLAGDCIF
cdr3_nt: TGTGCCAGCAGTTTAGGACTAGCGGGGGATTGTATCTTC

v_call: TRBV6-5
d_call: .
cdr3_length: 13
j_call: TRBJ1-1
clone_size: .
cdr3_aa: CASSTGQSSGAFF
cdr3_nt: TGTGCCAGCAGCACCGGACAGTCCTCTGGAGCTTTCTTT

v_call: TRBV27
d_call: TRBD1
cdr3_length: 13
j_call: TRBJ1-2
clone_size: .
cdr3_aa: CASSWDRSYGYTF
cdr3_nt: TGTGCCAGCAGTTGGGACAGGTCATATGGCTACACCTTC

v_call: TRBV6-5
d_call: .
cdr3_length: 13
j_call: TRBJ1-2
clone_size: .
cdr3_aa: CASREQGVDGYTF
cdr3_nt: TGTGCCAGCAGAGAACAGGGTGTGGATGGCTACACCTTC

v_call: TRBV10-2
d_call: TRBD1
cdr3_length: 15
j_call: TRBJ2-7
clone_size: .
cdr3_aa: CASSEFQGARGEQYF
cdr3_nt: TGCGCCAGCAGTGAGTTTCAGGGGGCAAGGGGCGAGCAGTACTTC

v_call: TRBV7-9
d_call: TRBD1
cdr3_length: 16
j_call: TRBJ2-3
clone_size: .
cdr3_aa: CSSSPAGTGRPDTQYF
cdr3_nt: TGTTCCAGCAGCCCTGCCGGGACAGGGCGACCAGATACGCAGTATTTT

v_call: TRBV30
d_call: .
cdr3_length: 13
j_call: TRBJ1-1
clone_size: .
cdr3_aa: CAWSVETATEAFF
cdr3_nt: TGTGCCTGGAGTGTAGAGACAGCAACTGAAGCTTTCTTT